The 18 T cell receptor beta chains reported below all come from one sample, sequenced in a study of shared clonotypes between healthy human individuals. The table came from immunoSEQ multiplex PCR; TCRdb's copy has only in-frame clones and leaves some out. The sample records about 380,000 clones, around 96% being singletons. What was sequenced was memory CD8+ T cells sorted from blood. The sample's subset: CD45RO+ cells pooled with CCR7-negative TemRA cells. All receptors derive from a young man in good health.

The J gene is TRBJ2-4, the V gene TRBV5-3, with a weak D call TRBD2 (6 bases). TRBV5-3 is sorted into the ORF group, with uncertain function. The germline V and J ends were trimmed by 4 bases and 0 bases, with 11 bases remaining between them. The CDR3 totals 15 residues. The CDR3 region is CARSLGTLAKNIQYF. CDR3 bases: TGTGCCAGAAGCCTCGGGACTTTAGCCAAAAACATTCAGTACTTC.

CDR3: CASNGIRGLDTQYF. The CDR3 DNA sequence: TGTGCCAGCAATGGGATCAGGGGGCTGGATACGCAGTATTTT. The chain uses TRBV2 and TRBJ2-3; 8 bases fit TRBD1. The CDR3 is made up of 14 amino acids. V lost 7 bases and J lost 6; bases outside the gene matches: 9. The germline V gene has CDR1 SNHLY and CDR2 FYNNEI.

Of note for this clone: The same CDR3 can be traced to other DNA sequences in this sample. The J gene is TRBJ2-3, the V gene TRBV7-3; perhaps TRBD2 as D (5 bases). This CDR3 is 14 amino acids long. Trimming shortened V by 1 base and J by 0 bases, and 5 bases separated the two germline ends. Germline V gene sequence: CDR1 SGHTA, CDR2 FQGTGA. The CDR3, as DNA: TGTGCCAGCAGCTTAAGCGGGAGCACAGATACGCAGTATTTT. Translation gives CASSLSGSTDTQYF.

The chain couples TRBV29-1 to TRBJ2-3; D remains unclear. Per germline, CDR1 SQVTM and CDR2 ANQGSEA. The CDR3 sequence is 12 residues long. The V gene lost 5 bases and the J gene lost 4 bases, with 10 bases spanning the gap. The CDR3 sequence: CSVLMWPDTQYF. Written as DNA, the CDR3 is TGCAGCGTTCTCATGTGGCCAGATACGCAGTATTTT.

V gene TRBV6-5 combines with J gene TRBJ2-5, with TRBD1 matching over 8 bases. The V segment lost 5 bases and the J segment 2 bases; nucleotides outside the gene matches: 1. Germline CDR1 reads MNHEY; CDR2 reads SVGAGI. The CDR3 loop spans 13 amino acids. This chain's CDR3 is CASSRTGQETQYF. CDR3 coding DNA: TGTGCCAGCAGTAGGACAGGGCAAGAGACCCAGTACTTC.

This chain's CDR3 is CASSQPRTGAYEQYF. The CDR3 DNA is TGCGCCAGCAGTCAACCGAGGACAGGGGCCTACGAGCAGTACTTC. The genes are TRBV23-1 and TRBJ2-7; 9 nucleotides line up with TRBD1. TRBV23-1 is noted as an ORF with a role that remains uncertain. This CDR3 contains 15 residues. V gave up 2 bases and J gave up 2 bases; unmatched junction bases: 4.

A remark on this clone: The conserved final phenylalanine or tryptophan is absent from the CDR3, which likely points to a read error. Because the CDR3's place on the DNA is in doubt, the DNA is left out and the CDR3 is given as listed by TCRdb. This rearrangement joins TRBV6-1 to TRBJ2-7; the D call in the table, TRBD2, was not verified against the DNA. Germline V CDR1 and CDR2: MNHNS, SASEGT. The CDR3 spans 12 amino acids, including both terminal residues. This chain's CDR3 is CASSERGWEGAL.

CDR3 nucleotide sequence: TGTGCCAGCAGCTCCGACCCGAACACTGAAGCTTTCTTT. It encodes CASSSDPNTEAFF. J is TRBJ1-1 and V is TRBV7-9; D unclear. The CDR3 loop spans 13 amino acids. The germline V gene has CDR1 SEHNR and CDR2 FQNEAQ (reference sequence). Trimming removed 4 bases at V and 1 base at J, with 7 bases between.

This clone was recorded only once. The V call is TRBV18, the J call TRBJ2-7, with TRBD1 matching over 12 bases. Germline assignment: CDR1 KGHSH and CDR2 LQKENI. There are 15 residues in the CDR3. Trimming took 5 bases from V and 2 from J; bases not matched to a gene: 4. CDR3 amino acids: CASSSGQGATYEQYF. The CDR3 region has the DNA TGTGCCAGCTCATCGGGACAGGGGGCCACCTACGAGCAGTACTTC.

This rearrangement joins TRBV11-1 to TRBJ2-7; D is undetermined. Germline V gives CDR1 SGHAT, CDR2 FQDESV (reference sequence). This CDR3 is built from 12 residues. Trimming removed 3 bases at V and 4 bases at J, with 7 bases between. The CDR3 sequence: CASSFDRYEQYF. The CDR3 coding sequence is TGTGCCAGCAGCTTTGATCGGTACGAGCAGTACTTC.

This chain links TRBV2 with TRBJ1-4, with D tentatively TRBD1 (6 bases). CDR3 length: 12 residues. Germline CDR1 and CDR2: SNHLY and FYNNEI. Trimming stripped 11 bases from V and 7 bases from J, with 14 bases between. The CDR3: CAGQGWAEKLFF. DNA of the CDR3: TGTGCCGGTCAGGGGTGGGCTGAAAAACTGTTTTTT.

J is TRBJ2-5 and V is TRBV27; the match to TRBD2 covers 14 bases. The CDR3 length is 17 residues. Germline-derived CDR1 and CDR2 are MNHEY and SMNVEV (reference sequence). Trimming cost V 1 base and J 4 bases; bases outside gene matches: 5. The chain's CDR3 is CASSLLGTSGSGETQYF. CDR3 nucleotides: TGTGCCAGCAGTTTATTAGGGACTAGCGGGAGTGGAGAGACCCAGTACTTC.

The chain couples TRBV27 to TRBJ2-7; 13 positions match TRBD2. The germline gives CDR1 MNHEY, CDR2 SMNVEV (reference sequence). CDR3 length equals 16 residues. J lost 0 bases, V lost 3 bases, and 2 bases had no gene match. The CDR3 region is CASSLTSGRSSYEQYF. The CDR3 DNA reads TGTGCCAGCAGTTTGACTAGCGGGAGGAGCTCCTACGAGCAGTACTTC.

This rearrangement joins TRBV28 to TRBJ1-4, with 9 positions matching TRBD1. J lost 8 bases, V lost 5 bases, and 6 bases had no gene match. The CDR3 loop spans 14 amino acids. The germline V gene encodes CDR1 MDHEN and CDR2 SYDVKM. The DNA of the CDR3 is TGTGCCAGCAGTCCTCCCGACAGGGGGGAAAAACTGTTTTTT. Protein product: CASSPPDRGEKLFF.

The chain employs TRBV27 and TRBJ2-1, with 12 positions matching TRBD2. V was pared by 7 bases and J by 8 bases, with 18 bases of the junction left unmatched. CDR3 size: 18 residues. The germline V gene encodes CDR1 MNHEY and CDR2 SMNVEV (reference sequence). The CDR3 here is CASNEIRGGTSGLDEQFF. CDR3 nucleotide sequence: TGTGCCAGCAACGAAATCCGAGGGGGGACTAGCGGGTTAGATGAGCAGTTCTTC.

The V and J genes are TRBV5-5 and TRBJ2-6; maybe TRBD1 (6 bases). The CDR3 is 15 amino acids. Trimming took off 2 bases at V and 2 bases at J, with 8 bases between the two ends. In germline, CDR1 is SGHKS, CDR2 YYEKEE (reference sequence). The CDR3 is CASSFAGAGANVLTF. CDR3 sequence (DNA): TGTGCCAGCAGCTTTGCAGGGGCTGGGGCCAACGTCCTGACTTTC.

This rearrangement joins TRBV2 to TRBJ1-2; 8 nucleotides match TRBD1. CDR3 length: 14 residues. V shed 6 bases, J shed 5 bases, and the junction held 8 bases outside the gene matches. CDR1 SNHLY and CDR2 FYNNEI come from the germline V gene. The DNA for the CDR3 is TGTGCCAGCAGGGAACAGGGGGACCTATATGGCTACACCTTC. It yields the protein CASREQGDLYGYTF. Complete variable domain (other parts from reference TRBV2 and TRBJ1-2): EPEVTQTPSHQVTQMGQEVILRCVPISNHLYFYWYRQILGQKVEFLVSFYNNEISEKSEIFDDQFSVERPDGSNFTLKIRSTKLEDSAMYFCASREQGDLYGYTFGSGTRLTVV.

The chain uses TRBV15 and TRBJ2-7; D could derive from TRBD1 or TRBD2 (5 bases each). The CDR3 runs 16 residues. Germline V gives CDR1 LNHNV, CDR2 YYDKDF (reference sequence). V was cut by 3 bases and J by 2 bases, with 17 bases left in between. The CDR3 sequence is CATSRGRSLTTYEQYF. The DNA for the CDR3 is TGTGCCACCAGCAGGGGACGTTCCCTCACTACCTACGAGCAGTACTTC.